This TCR beta chain was observed in a study of shared clonotypes between healthy human individuals (dated by TCRdb to 2019 to 2021). Notes on the research overall: A few men and a couple of women, aged 18 to 49 years, made up the cohort. For each donor, three plates each were used for CD4 naive and CD4 memory, two plates were used for CD8 naive, and one plate was used for CD8 memory. To estimate repertoire size and how much clonotype sharing occurs between individuals, the study deeply sequenced the blood TCR repertoires of several healthy adults. Libraries were prepared and TCR repertoires were sequenced by different laboratories using diverse techniques, in order to increase sequencing depth and limit assay-specific biases. Per donor, leukapheresis produced somewhere between about 0.9 and 9.5 billion PBMCs.

Donors were healthy HIV-negative adults with no recently reported acute infections or vaccinations. Only Caucasian adults living in Nashville, Tennessee, USA were represented among the donors. CD4+ T cells were enriched by magnetic negative selection; naive cells were then positively selected on CD45RA, and the negative fraction formed the memory subset. After blood collection by leukapheresis, PBMCs were isolated using Ficoll-Histopaque density gradient centrifugation and then cryopreserved in the vapor phase of liquid nitrogen. Analytical flow cytometry was used to check the purity and quantity of every magnetically sorted T cell population. From each sorted fraction, genomic DNA was isolated and quantified by UV absorbance on a Nanodrop 2000c. With regard to this clone: Its antigen is currently not known. No quality values exist for individual bases; no much larger clone is one base distant.

CDR1 and CDR2 (MNHNS, SASEGT) derive from the germline V gene. The CDR3 spans 16 residues, from the cysteine through the phenylalanine. The read is trimmed to its CDR3 DNA, 48 bases read in frame from base 1. V is clipped by 2 bases and J by 0 bases, and the sequence between their germline boundaries is 13 bases long. Broad study findings and their caveats: Naive subsets generally had larger estimated clonotype richness than memory subsets. Rarefaction of sorted-subset datasets indicated incomplete sequencing despite the large sequencing depth. Pairwise subsampling indicated that sequencing depth was expected to affect the degree of clonotype sharing among donors. Sampling was limited to blood, and TCR repertoires in tissue likely differ from TCR repertoires in blood. Around 5% of naive CD4, around 3.6% of naive CD8, roughly 2.4% of memory CD4, and roughly 0.4% of memory CD8 clonotypes were shared across a handful of donors. Because the study included only a small number of donors, the genetic and exposure-history diversity represented was limited. Clonotypes shared by all four sorted-subset donors showed higher generation probabilities than non-shared clonotypes.

Using the deep immunoSEQ assay, multiplex PCR amplified TCR CDR3 regions from genomic DNA. Extracted genomic DNA from each cell subset was distributed evenly across all wells of several immunoSEQ 96-well plates, and each plate was treated as a replicate. For sorted subsets, each replicate PCR was loaded with 200 ng genomic DNA, equivalent to approximately 27,000 T cell genomes. The purified libraries were quantified using a Qubit 3.0 fluorometer, sized with a Bioanalyzer 2100, and then quantified again using the KAPA Library Quantification kit. Every immunoSEQ 96-well plate was sequenced on a dedicated single-read 150-cycle Illumina NextSeq 550 flow cell. The authors' analysis ran thus. Because only junctional sequences without quality scores were contained in the immunoSEQ output, filtering matching that applied to full-length reads could not be performed. Sequences were annotated with PyIR, a Python wrapper for IgBLAST v1.9, and V/J genes and CDR3 were assigned using IMGT germline references. Reads were removed for weak V/J assignments (E-value above 1e-6), missing CDR3, stop codons, out-of-frame junctions, or ambiguous translated residues. V3J clonotypes were defined as sequences sharing an identical inferred V gene, J gene, and CDR3 amino acid sequence. To compute the percentage overlap between repertoires, the number of shared unique clonotypes was divided by the size of the smaller repertoire. Repertoire richness was assessed with RTK rarefaction, the Chao1 estimator, and Recon v2.1 estimates of unobserved clonotypes. Generation probabilities were computed with OLGA for all TCRbeta clonotypes obtained by the gDNA method from a handful of donors. Here the immuneACCESS table is served through TCRdb, limited to in-frame sequences with V and J called. Missing clones are a known gap in these copies; in checked studies unresolved V genes cover under half, and the rest lacks a known reason. V and J calls and clone size come straight from that table; D and trimming were deduced from the DNA. Counted in this sample were about 2.5 million clones; around 93% of them appeared once. Approximately 0.39% of the sample is in the top ten clones.

This receptor chain uses TRBV6-1 and TRBJ1-1; TRBD1 could be the D gene, as 5 bases match. The sample consisted of naive CD4+ T cells from PBMCs. Explained via the paper, the cell subset or site label denotes: CD45RA+ positively selected. This clonotype was obtained from a man younger than 35 in good health. Some clones in this sample may be carry-over from other donors' samples. In nucleotide form, the sequence is TGTGCCAGCAGTGAAAGGGGCAGACCAATGAACACTGAAGCTTTCTTT. Its protein product is CASSERGRPMNTEAFF.